These 10 T cell receptor beta chains share one sample of origin, sequenced in a study of blood T cell repertoires in COVID-19. Clones were read by immunoSEQ multiplex PCR, and TCRdb kept only the in-frame ones, dropping some. Of 160,000 or so clones detected, 70% to 90% appear once; the ten largest clones hold roughly 2.8%. Specimen: peripheral blood. All receptors come from a man in his sixties with acute or convalescent COVID-19.

The rearrangement uses TRBV6-6 and TRBJ2-2; D perhaps matches TRBD1 (5 bases). This CDR3 contains 16 residues. Germline lookup yields CDR1 MNHNY and CDR2 SVGAGI (reference sequence). V gave up 2 bases and J gave up 3 bases, with 13 bases separating them. CDR3 residues: CASSYVRVGDTGELFF. The CDR3 region has the DNA TGTGCCAGCAGTTACGTAAGGGTAGGGGACACCGGGGAGCTGTTTTTT.

This chain connects TRBV24-1 to TRBJ1-5; D perhaps matches TRBD1 (6 bases). The CDR3 has 15 residues. The germline CDR1 and CDR2 sequences are KGHDR and SFDVKD. V lost 3 bases to trimming and J lost 3 bases, with 11 bases between them. The CDR3 protein is CATSDPDSINQPQHF. In DNA form, the CDR3 reads TGTGCCACCAGTGATCCGGACAGTATCAATCAGCCCCAGCATTTT.

The V gene is TRBV6-5, the J gene TRBJ1-6; TRBD1 is a possible D gene (6 bases). The CDR3 spans 14 residues. Germline loops: CDR1 MNHEY, CDR2 SVGAGI. Trimming took off 2 bases at V and 5 bases at J, with 7 bases between the two ends. The CDR3 sequence is CASSYDRNNSPLHF. The CDR3 region has the DNA TGTGCCAGCAGTTACGACAGGAATAATTCACCCCTCCACTTT.

This clone was counted a few times. The rearrangement links TRBV18 to TRBJ1-4; D gene unclear. Germline-derived CDR1 and CDR2 are KGHSH and LQKENI. Trimming left V 0 bases short and J 13 bases short, with 12 bases between. This CDR3 comprises 13 residues. CDR3 DNA sequence: TGTGCCAGCTCACCACCGGTTAAATCGGTACTGTTTTTT. This translates into CASSPPVKSVLFF.

This clone came up a few times. CDR3 amino acids: CASSETRAAYNSPLHF. The CDR3 coding sequence is TGTGCCAGCAGTGAAACGAGGGCGGCCTATAATTCACCCCTCCACTTT. V and J are TRBV2 and TRBJ1-6, with D unresolved. Trimming took off 2 bases at V and 2 bases at J, with 10 bases between the two ends. In germline, CDR1 is SNHLY, CDR2 FYNNEI. CDR3 length: 16 residues. The full variable domain, in which reference TRBV2 and TRBJ1-6 provide the parts outside the CDR3, is EPEVTQTPSHQVTQMGQEVILRCVPISNHLYFYWYRQILGQKVEFLVSFYNNEISEKSEIFDDQFSVERPDGSNFTLKIRSTKLEDSAMYFCASSETRAAYNSPLHFGNGTRLTVT.

This rearrangement joins TRBV5-4 to TRBJ2-3, with TRBD2 matching over 8 bases. Germline CDR1 is SGHNT and CDR2 is YYREEE (reference sequence). Losses at the gene ends were 2 bases for V and 1 base for J; bases not matched to a gene: 9. The CDR3 loop spans 17 amino acids. This chain's CDR3 is CASSFFRGGQGTDTQYF. The CDR3 nucleotides read TGTGCCAGCAGCTTTTTTCGGGGGGGCCAGGGCACAGATACGCAGTATTTT.

The chain is built from TRBV19 and TRBJ1-6; 8 bases are shared with TRBD1. Germline CDR1 is LNHDA and CDR2 is SQIVND (reference sequence). With V trimmed by 7 bases and J by 3 bases, 5 bases remained unmatched. CDR3 length: 15 residues. The CDR3 nucleotides read TGTGCCAGTAAAGGAACAGGGGGCTATAATTCACCCCTCCACTTT. Protein sequence: CASKGTGGYNSPLHF.

J is TRBJ2-1 and V is TRBV24-1; D not resolved. The germline gives CDR1 KGHDR, CDR2 SFDVKD. The CDR3 totals 13 residues. Trimming removed 4 bases from V and 0 bases from J, with 3 bases in between. CDR3 DNA sequence: TGTGCCACCAGTGACGTCTCCTACAATGAGCAGTTCTTC. Translating gives CATSDVSYNEQFF.

The chain has TRBV7-2 and TRBJ1-3; maybe TRBD1 (5 bases). CDR3 length: 16 residues. The V end was cut by 3 bases, the J end by 0 bases, with 12 bases between. CDR1 is SGHTA, CDR2 FQGNSA, per germline. CDR3 sequence (DNA): TGTGCCAGCAGCTTTATGCAGGGTAGCTCTGGAAACACCATATATTTT. It encodes CASSFMQGSSGNTIYF.

The chain combines TRBV9 with TRBJ2-2, with a possible D match to TRBD2 (6 bases). The germline gives CDR1 SGDLS, CDR2 YYNGEE. The CDR3 runs to 16 residues. V shed 3 bases and J shed 5 bases, with 17 bases lying between them. CDR3 sequence reads: CASSEGGQGSTGELFF. CDR3 in DNA: TGTGCCAGCAGCGAAGGAGGGCAGGGATCGACCGGGGAGCTGTTTTTT.